Sequencing of this T cell receptor beta chain was carried out in a study of human T cells and chemical hapten exposure (dated by TCRdb to the early 2020s). Background for the entire study: For sensitization, 2% DPC in acetone was applied to a roughly 2 cm by roughly 2 cm area of upper inner arm skin. Throughout the study period of 20 to 25 weeks, patients also received therapeutic DPC doses to the scalp every week. Patch tests used Finn chambers with 0.01% DPC on the upper back, scored after 6 days by International Contact Dermatitis Research Group standards. The patient cohort, mostly female, included alopecia areata with under or over 50% scalp involvement, alopecia totalis and alopecia universalis. Libraries were pooled for sequencing, and per-sample TCR yields varied mainly because of small differences in library volumes within the pool. Peripheral blood TCR repertoire changes were tracked in vivo in alopecia patients during primary and secondary sensitization to the hapten diphenylcyclopropenone (DPC). Blood samples were taken from patients before sensitization (week 0) and then at 2, 6 and about 24 weeks after DPC sensitization. Nearly 30 alopecia patients provided blood for TCR sequencing at one to four time points (pre-sensitization, 2, 6 and 24 weeks). On the study overall, not on this receptor specifically: All patients had alopecia, a presumed autoimmune disease, so their immune response might differ from that of healthy individuals. Expanded TCRs formed significantly more large CDR3 similarity clusters than pre-sensitization or healthy control sets, consistent with antigen-driven responses. Patch test score correlated positively with the number of PT1 expanded TCRs, reaching significance at thresholds 8, 16 and 32 but not at 4. After repeated subsampling, the strength of the expansion versus patch-test correlation and the threshold at which it became significant changed. No change with DPC sensitization was found in the number of TCRs above 1 in 1000 frequency, and no evidence of global repertoire structure alterations was found.

The library was produced with RACE. The data were produced on a NextSeq 500. Library preparation attached unique molecular identifiers to individual cDNA molecules for quantitative, reproducible TCR counting. For every blood RNA sample, sequencing covered both the TCR alpha and TCR beta chains. Regarding the original processing steps: A median of about 87,000 TCRs per sample was observed, with a range of 23,224 to 690,600. The Decombinator software suite was used to annotate V, J and CDR3 in the TCR reads. For the PS versus PT1 abundance plots, all samples were subsampled to the same number of TCRs (28,000). Expanded TCRs were defined as absent before sensitization and observed at least eight times at the 2-week time point. The public reads were reprocessed in TCRdb via fastp at Q25 and MiXCR, keeping in-frame beta chains. Identical CDR3 proteins give one entry, which carries the most common genes and DNA. These V and J calls rely on TCRdb rather than the paper's analysis. For this sample there are 370,000 or so distinct CDR3 sequences; 4% to 5.5% appear just once. The ten largest clones represent under 3% of the sample.

This clonotype was seen at least ten times. What antigen it recognizes has not been identified. Germline and junction disagree at one end, which may indicate a read error. Reading the germline V gene gives CDR1 SQVTM and CDR2 ANQGSEA. From cysteine to phenylalanine, the CDR3 is 11 amino acids long. Of the read, only the CDR3 DNA is kept; its 33 bases are in frame from base 1. The time point label of this sample denotes: patch test 1, 2 weeks after DPC sensitization. Taken with the paper, the label for treatment or condition translates to: therapeutic diphenylcyclopropenone sensitization with weekly scalp DPC. Blood at each patch-test visit was drawn before the patch test was applied. Patients were considered eligible if aged 18 to 70, diagnosed with alopecia and deemed suitable for DPC therapy, and patients were excluded if pregnant. Total RNA was extracted from unfractionated whole blood that had been collected in Tempus Blood RNA tubes.

The material sequenced was whole blood, taken in connection with sensitization to the hapten diphenylcyclopropenone (DPC). The TCR was taken from a woman aged 45-59 years with alopecia areata. Some clones in this sample may be carry-over from other donors' samples. The chain employs TRBV29-1 and TRBJ2-1; TRBD2 matches 7 bases in the middle. The DNA sequence follows: TGCAGCGTGGCCGGGACTATAGAATTAATCTTC. Its translation is CSVAGTIELIF.